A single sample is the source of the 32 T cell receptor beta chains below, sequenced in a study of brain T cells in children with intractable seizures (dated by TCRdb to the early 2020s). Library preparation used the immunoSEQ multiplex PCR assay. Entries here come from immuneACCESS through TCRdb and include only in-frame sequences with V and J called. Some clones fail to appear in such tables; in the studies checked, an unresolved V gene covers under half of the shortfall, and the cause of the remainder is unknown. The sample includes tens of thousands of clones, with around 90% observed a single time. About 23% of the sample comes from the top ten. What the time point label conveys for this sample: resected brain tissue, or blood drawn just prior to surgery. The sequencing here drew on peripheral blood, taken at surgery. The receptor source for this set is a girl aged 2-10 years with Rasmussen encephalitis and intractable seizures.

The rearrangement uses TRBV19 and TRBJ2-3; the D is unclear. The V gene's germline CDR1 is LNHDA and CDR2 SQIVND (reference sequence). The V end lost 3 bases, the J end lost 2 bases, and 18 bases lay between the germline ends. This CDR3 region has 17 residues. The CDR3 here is CASSISAASAATDTQYF. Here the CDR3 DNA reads TGTGCCAGTAGTATTTCGGCGGCCTCGGCCGCCACAGATACGCAGTATTTT.

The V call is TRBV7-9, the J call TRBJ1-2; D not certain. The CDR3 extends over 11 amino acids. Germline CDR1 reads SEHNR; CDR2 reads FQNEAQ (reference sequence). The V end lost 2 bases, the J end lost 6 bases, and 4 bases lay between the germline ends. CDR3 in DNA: TGTGCCAGCAGCTTATTTGATGGCTACACCTTC. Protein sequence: CASSLFDGYTF. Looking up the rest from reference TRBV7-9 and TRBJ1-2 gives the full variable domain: DTGVSQNPRHKITKRGQNVTFRCDPISEHNRLYWYRQTLGQGPEFLTYFQNEAQLEKSRLLSDRFSAERPKGSFSTLEIQRTEQGDSAMYLCASSLFDGYTFGSGTRLTVV.

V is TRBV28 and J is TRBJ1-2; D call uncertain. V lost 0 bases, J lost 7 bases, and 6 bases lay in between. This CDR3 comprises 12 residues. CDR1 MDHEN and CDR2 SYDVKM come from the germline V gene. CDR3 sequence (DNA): TGTGCCAGCAGTTTATGGCAGAGTGGCTACACCTTC. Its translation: CASSLWQSGYTF.

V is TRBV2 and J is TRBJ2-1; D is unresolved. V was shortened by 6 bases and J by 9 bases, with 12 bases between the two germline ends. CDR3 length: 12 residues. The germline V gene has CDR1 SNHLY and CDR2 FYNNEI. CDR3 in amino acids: CASRPHLTEQFF. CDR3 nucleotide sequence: TGTGCCAGCAGGCCTCATCTTACTGAGCAGTTCTTC.

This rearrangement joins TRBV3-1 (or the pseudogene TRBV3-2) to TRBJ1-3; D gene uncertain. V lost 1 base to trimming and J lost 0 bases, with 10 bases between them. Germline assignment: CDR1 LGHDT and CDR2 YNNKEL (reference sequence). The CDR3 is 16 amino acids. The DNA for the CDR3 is TGTGCCAGCAGCCAAGTTCCAGGCAACTCTGGAAACACCATATATTTT. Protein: CASSQVPGNSGNTIYF.

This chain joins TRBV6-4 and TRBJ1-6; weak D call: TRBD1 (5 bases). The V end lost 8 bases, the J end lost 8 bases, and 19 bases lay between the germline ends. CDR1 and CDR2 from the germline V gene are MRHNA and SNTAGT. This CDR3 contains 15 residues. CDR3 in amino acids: CASATTQGGDSPLHF. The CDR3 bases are TGTGCCAGCGCCACGACCCAGGGAGGGGATTCACCCCTCCACTTT.

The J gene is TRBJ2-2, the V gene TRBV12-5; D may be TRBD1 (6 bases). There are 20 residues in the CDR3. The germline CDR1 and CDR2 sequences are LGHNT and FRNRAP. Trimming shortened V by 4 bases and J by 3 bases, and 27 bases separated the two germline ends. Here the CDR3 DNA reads TGTGCTAGTGGTTCGAGCATGAGGGGGTCGATGCTTAAGCACACCGGGGAGCTGTTTTTT. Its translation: CASGSSMRGSMLKHTGELFF.

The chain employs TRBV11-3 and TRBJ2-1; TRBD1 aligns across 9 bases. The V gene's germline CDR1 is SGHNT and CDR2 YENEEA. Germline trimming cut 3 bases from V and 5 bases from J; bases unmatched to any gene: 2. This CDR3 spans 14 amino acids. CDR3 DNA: TGTGCCAGCAGCTTCGGGACAGGGAACAATGAGCAGTTCTTC. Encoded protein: CASSFGTGNNEQFF.

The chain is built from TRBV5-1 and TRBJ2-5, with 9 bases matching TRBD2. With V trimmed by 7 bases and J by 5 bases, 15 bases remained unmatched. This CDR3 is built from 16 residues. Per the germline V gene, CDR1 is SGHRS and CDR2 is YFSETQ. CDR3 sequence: CASGLIAGATRETQYF. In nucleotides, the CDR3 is TGCGCCAGCGGGCTAATAGCGGGAGCAACAAGGGAGACCCAGTACTTC.

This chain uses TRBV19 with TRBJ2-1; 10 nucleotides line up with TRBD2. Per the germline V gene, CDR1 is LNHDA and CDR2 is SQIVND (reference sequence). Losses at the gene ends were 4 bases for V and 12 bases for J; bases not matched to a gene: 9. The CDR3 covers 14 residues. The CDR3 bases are TGTGCCAGTAGTACCGGGACTAGCGTTTTCTCGCAGTTCTTC. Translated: CASSTGTSVFSQFF.

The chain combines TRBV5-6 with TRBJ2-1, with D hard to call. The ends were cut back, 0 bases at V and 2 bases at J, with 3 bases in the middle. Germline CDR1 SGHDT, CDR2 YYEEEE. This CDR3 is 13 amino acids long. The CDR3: CASSLDTYNEQFF. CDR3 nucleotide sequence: TGTGCCAGCAGCTTGGACACCTACAATGAGCAGTTCTTC.

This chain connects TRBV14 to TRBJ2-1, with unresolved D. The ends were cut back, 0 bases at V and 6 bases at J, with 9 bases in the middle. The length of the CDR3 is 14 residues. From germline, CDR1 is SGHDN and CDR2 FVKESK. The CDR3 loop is CASSQELHSNEQFF. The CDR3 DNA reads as TGTGCCAGCAGCCAAGAACTCCATTCCAATGAGCAGTTCTTC.

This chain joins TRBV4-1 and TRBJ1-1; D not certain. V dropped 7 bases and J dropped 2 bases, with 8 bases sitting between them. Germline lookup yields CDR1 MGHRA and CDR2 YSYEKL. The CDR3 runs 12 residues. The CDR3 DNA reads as TGCGCCAGCACGGCCCCTAACACTGAAGCTTTCTTT. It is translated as CASTAPNTEAFF.

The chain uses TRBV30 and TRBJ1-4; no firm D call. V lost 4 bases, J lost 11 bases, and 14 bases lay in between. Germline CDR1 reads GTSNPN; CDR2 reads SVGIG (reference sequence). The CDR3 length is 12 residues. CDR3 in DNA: TGTGCCTGGACACCTTCTCATCCTAAACTGTTTTTT. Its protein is CAWTPSHPKLFF. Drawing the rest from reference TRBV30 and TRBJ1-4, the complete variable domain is SQTIHQWPATLVQPVGSPLSLECTVEGTSNPNLYWYRQAAGRGLQLLFYSVGIGQISSEVPQNLSASRPQDRQFILSSKKLLLSDSGFYLCAWTPSHPKLFFGSGTQLSVL.

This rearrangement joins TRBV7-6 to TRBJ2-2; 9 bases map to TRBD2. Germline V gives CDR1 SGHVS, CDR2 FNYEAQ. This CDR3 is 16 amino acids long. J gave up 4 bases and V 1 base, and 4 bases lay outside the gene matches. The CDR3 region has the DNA TGTGCCAGCAGCTTAGGAGCGGGAGGTCGCACCGGGGAGCTGTTTTTT. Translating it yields CASSLGAGGRTGELFF.

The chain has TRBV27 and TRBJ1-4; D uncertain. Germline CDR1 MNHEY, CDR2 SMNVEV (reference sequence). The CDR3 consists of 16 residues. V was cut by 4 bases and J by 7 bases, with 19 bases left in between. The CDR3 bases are TGTGCCAGCAGTTCAAGGTCCTTCCGAAGCGGTGAAAAACTGTTTTTT. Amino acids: CASSSRSFRSGEKLFF.

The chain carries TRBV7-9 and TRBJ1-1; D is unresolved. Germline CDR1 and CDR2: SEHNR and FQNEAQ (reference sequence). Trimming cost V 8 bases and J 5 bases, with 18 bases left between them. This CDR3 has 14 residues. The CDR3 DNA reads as TGTGCCAGCCAGTCCCTTCTTTTAAGGACTGAAGCTTTCTTT. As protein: CASQSLLLRTEAFF.

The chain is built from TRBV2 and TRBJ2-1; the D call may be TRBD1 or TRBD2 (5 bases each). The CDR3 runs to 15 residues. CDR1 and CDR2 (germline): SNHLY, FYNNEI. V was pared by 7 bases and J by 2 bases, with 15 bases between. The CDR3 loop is CASMLRGSAYNEQFF. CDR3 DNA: TGTGCCAGCATGCTGAGGGGCTCCGCCTACAATGAGCAGTTCTTC.

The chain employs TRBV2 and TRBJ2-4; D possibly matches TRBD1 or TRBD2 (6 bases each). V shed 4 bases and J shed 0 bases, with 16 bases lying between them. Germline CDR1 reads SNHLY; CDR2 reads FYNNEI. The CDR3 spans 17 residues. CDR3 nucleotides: TGTGCCAGCAGTGGGTCGCGAGGGGGACTAGCCAAAAACATTCAGTACTTC. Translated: CASSGSRGGLAKNIQYF.

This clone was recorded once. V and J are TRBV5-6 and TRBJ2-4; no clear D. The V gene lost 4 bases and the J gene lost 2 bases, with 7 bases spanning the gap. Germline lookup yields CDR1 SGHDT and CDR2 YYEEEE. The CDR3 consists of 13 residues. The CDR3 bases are TGTGCCAGCAGCCCGATGACCAAAAACATTCAGTACTTC. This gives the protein CASSPMTKNIQYF.

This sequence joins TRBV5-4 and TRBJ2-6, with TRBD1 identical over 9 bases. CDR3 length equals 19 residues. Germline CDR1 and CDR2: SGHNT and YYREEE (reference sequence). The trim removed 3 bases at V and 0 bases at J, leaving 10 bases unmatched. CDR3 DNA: TGTGCCAGCAGCTCTGACCGGGACAGGGTAATCTCTGGGGCCAACGTCCTGACTTTC. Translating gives CASSSDRDRVISGANVLTF.

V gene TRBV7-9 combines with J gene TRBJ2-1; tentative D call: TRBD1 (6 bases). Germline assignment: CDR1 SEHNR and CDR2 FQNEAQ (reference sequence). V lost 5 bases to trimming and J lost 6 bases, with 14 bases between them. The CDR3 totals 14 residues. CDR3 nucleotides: TGTGCCAGCAGCCTGACAGGATCATTCAATGAGCAGTTCTTC. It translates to CASSLTGSFNEQFF.

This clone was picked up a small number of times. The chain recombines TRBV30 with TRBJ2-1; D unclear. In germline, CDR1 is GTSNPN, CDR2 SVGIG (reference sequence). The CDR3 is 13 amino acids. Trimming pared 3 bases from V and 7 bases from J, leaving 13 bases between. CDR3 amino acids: CAWRENQVNEQFF. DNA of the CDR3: TGTGCCTGGAGGGAAAATCAGGTGAATGAGCAGTTCTTC.

The CDR3 sequence: CSGLGRPAYNEQFF. Here the CDR3 DNA reads TGCAGCGGACTCGGGAGGCCTGCCTACAATGAGCAGTTCTTC. The chain joins TRBV29-1 to TRBJ2-1, with 7 nucleotides matching TRBD2. Germline V gene data show CDR1 as SQVTM and CDR2 as ANQGSEA. With 7 bases clipped from V and 2 bases from J, the junction kept 8 bases outside the gene matches. The CDR3 has 14 residues.

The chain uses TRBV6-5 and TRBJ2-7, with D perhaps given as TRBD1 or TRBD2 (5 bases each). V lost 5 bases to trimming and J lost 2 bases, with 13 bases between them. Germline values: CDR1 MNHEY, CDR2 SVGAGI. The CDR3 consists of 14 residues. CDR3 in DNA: TGTGCCAGCAGTCCCCGGGACCGACCCTACGAGCAGTACTTC. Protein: CASSPRDRPYEQYF.

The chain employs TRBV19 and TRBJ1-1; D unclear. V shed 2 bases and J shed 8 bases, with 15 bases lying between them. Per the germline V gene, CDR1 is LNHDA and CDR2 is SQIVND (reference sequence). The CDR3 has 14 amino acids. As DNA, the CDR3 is TGTGCCAGTAGTATAAAGGCAGCACTCCCAGAAGCTTTCTTT. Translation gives CASSIKAALPEAFF.

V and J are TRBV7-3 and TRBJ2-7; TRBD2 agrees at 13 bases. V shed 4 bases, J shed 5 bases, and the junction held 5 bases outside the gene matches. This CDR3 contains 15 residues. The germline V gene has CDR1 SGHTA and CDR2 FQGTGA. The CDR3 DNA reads TGTGCCAGCAGCTCTAATGGACTAGCGGGAGACGAGCAGTACTTC. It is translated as CASSSNGLAGDEQYF.

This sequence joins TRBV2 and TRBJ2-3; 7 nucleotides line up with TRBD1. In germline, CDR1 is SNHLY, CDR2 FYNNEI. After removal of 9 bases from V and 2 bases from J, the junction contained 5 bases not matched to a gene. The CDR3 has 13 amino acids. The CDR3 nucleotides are TGTGCCAGTTGGGGGACAGACACAGATACGCAGTATTTT. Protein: CASWGTDTDTQYF.

The CDR3 DNA is TGTGCCAGCAGCCTGACCCCGGGACTAGTCAATGAGCAGTTCTTC. Translation gives CASSLTPGLVNEQFF. This chain connects TRBV7-6 to TRBJ2-1; TRBD2 matches at 8 bases. Germline CDR1 and CDR2: SGHVS and FNYEAQ. The CDR3 loop spans 15 amino acids. J lost 6 bases, V lost 5 bases, and 9 bases had no gene match.

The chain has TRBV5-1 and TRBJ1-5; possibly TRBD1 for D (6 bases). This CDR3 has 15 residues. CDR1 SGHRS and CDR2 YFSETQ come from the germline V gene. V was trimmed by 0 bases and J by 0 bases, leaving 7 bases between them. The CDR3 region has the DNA TGCGCCAGCAGCTTGGGGGGGGCTAGCAATCAGCCCCAGCATTTT. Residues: CASSLGGASNQPQHF.

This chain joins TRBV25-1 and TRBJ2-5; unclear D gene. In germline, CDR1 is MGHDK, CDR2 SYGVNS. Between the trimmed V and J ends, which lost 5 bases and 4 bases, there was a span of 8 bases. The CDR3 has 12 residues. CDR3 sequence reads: CASSSLGETQYF. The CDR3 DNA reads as TGTGCCAGCAGTTCTCTGGGAGAGACCCAGTACTTC.

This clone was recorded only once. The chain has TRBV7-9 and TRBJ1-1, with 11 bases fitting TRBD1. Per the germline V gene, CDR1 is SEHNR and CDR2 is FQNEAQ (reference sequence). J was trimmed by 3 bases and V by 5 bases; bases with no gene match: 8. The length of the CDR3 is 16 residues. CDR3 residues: CASSPGQGAEDTEAFF. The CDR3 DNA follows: TGTGCCAGCAGCCCAGGACAGGGGGCTGAGGACACTGAAGCTTTCTTT.